A selection of T cell receptor beta chains follows, all from one sample in a study of siplizumab effects on memory and regulatory T cells. No antigen has been identified for these receptors. Only in-frame clones appear in the TCRdb table, and some are missing; sequencing was by immunoSEQ multiplex PCR. The repertoire holds about 10,000 clones, around 42% seen once, with 22% in the top ten. The sequencing sample was made of CFSE-low (dividing) CD4+ T cells sorted from an allogeneic mixed lymphocyte reaction. The receptors derive from a human donor in good health; the cells came from an allogeneic mixed lymphocyte reaction. Both conserved end residues are part of each CDR3. The D gene is left open where the match is weak. Not every row has a clone size; where given, it reads once, few, many or a size class.

>TRBJ2-6|TRBV11-3|.|.
TGTGCCAGCAGCTCTCGACAAAGTCGGGCCAACGTCCTGACTTTC
CASSSRQSRANVLTF
>TRBJ2-7|TRBV5-1|few|.
TGCGCCAGCAGCCGGAGACCCCACGAGCAGTACTTC
CASSRRPHEQYF
>TRBJ2-3|TRBV18|.|.
TGTGCCAGCTCACCAACGTCCTTCTTAGATACGCAGTATTTT
CASSPTSFLDTQYF
>TRBJ1-4|TRBV28|medium-sized|.
TGTGCCAGTAGTACTACTAATGAAAAACTGTTTTTT
CASSTTNEKLFF
>TRBJ2-5|TRBV18|.|TRBD1
TGTGCCAGCTCTCCGGACAGGTCCGAGACCCAGTACTTC
CASSPDRSETQYF
>TRBJ1-5|TRBV19|.|.
TGTGCCAGTAGTGTTGACAATCCCTCCTGGGGGCCCCAGCATTTT
CASSVDNPSWGPQHF
>TRBJ2-7|TRBV2|few|TRBD2
TGTGCCAGCCAAATCCCGGGACTAGCGGGAGCCTCCTACGAGCAGTACTTC
CASQIPGLAGASYEQYF
>TRBJ1-1|TRBV2|few|TRBD1
TGTGCCAGCAGTGGGGACAGGGGGCTTGGGAACACTGAAGCTTTCTTT
CASSGDRGLGNTEAFF
>TRBJ2-1|TRBV11-2|.|.
TGTGCCAGCAGCTTAGGACAGAAGTACAATGAGCAGTTCTTC
CASSLGQKYNEQFF
>TRBJ2-2|TRBV5-4|.|TRBD2
TGTGCCAGCAGTCCGGGGGGAGGCAACACCGGGGAGCTGTTTTTT
CASSPGGGNTGELFF
>TRBJ1-3|TRBV7-3|.|.
TGTGCCAGCAGCCAGCCATCTGGAAACACCATATATTTT
CASSQPSGNTIYF
>TRBJ1-4|TRBV6-6|few|.
TGTGCCAGCAAGGGGGGCTCAACTAATGAAAAACTGTTTTTT
CASKGGSTNEKLFF
>TRBJ2-1|TRBV9|.|.
TGTGCCAGCAGCGCCCAATCCAGGGTCTATGAGCAGTTCTTC
CASSAQSRVYEQFF
>TRBJ1-3|TRBV4-1|medium-sized|.
TGCGCCAGCAGCCGACCGGACGCTTCAGGAAACACCATATATTTT
CASSRPDASGNTIYF
>TRBJ1-1|TRBV7-2|few|.
TGTGCCAGCAGCTTAGGGGTGGGGCAAGCTTTCTTT
CASSLGVGQAFF
>TRBJ1-2|TRBV7-6|medium-sized|.
TGTGCCAGCAGCTTACCCGACACAGAAATCTATGGCTACACCTTC
CASSLPDTEIYGYTF
>TRBJ1-6|TRBV6-5|.|.
TGTGCCACCTCAGTCCGGTCCTCGGAGGCTCCCCTCCACTTT
CATSVRSSEAPLHF
>TRBJ2-7|TRBV6-7|.|.
TGTGCCAGCAGTGGGGTAAGGTTAAGAGCCTACGAGCAGTACTTC
CASSGVRLRAYEQYF
>TRBJ2-2|TRBV6-5|.|TRBD2
TGTGCCAGCAGTAGGGGGACTAGCAATACCGGGGAGCTGTTTTTT
CASSRGTSNTGELFF
>TRBJ2-7|TRBV5-1|.|.
TGCGCCAGCAGCTTTGAAACAGGGTATGGGTACGAGCAGTACTTC
CASSFETGYGYEQYF
>TRBJ2-7|TRBV2|.|TRBD2
TGTGCCAGCAGTTATACCGGGACTAGCTACGAGCAGTACTTC
CASSYTGTSYEQYF
>TRBJ2-5|TRBV18|.|.
TGTGCCAGCTCATCTGCCCAAGAGACCCAGTACTTC
CASSSAQETQYF
>TRBJ2-1|TRBV11-2|.|.
TGTGCCAGCAGCCAAATTTACTTTGGCTCCTACAATGAGCAGTTCTTC
CASSQIYFGSYNEQFF
>TRBJ1-2|TRBV5-4|.|.
TGTGCCAGCAGACTCCAGGCTAACTATGGCTACACCTTC
CASRLQANYGYTF
>TRBJ2-7|TRBV2|medium-sized|.
TGTGCCAGCAGTATCGAACAGGGTTATTACGAGCAGTACTTC
CASSIEQGYYEQYF
>TRBJ2-2|TRBV5-1|.|.
TGCGCCAGCAGCTTCGGCGGAGGGGGTAACACCGGGGAGCTGTTTTTT
CASSFGGGGNTGELFF
>TRBJ1-3|TRBV28|.|.
TGTGCCACCAGGTGGGGAAGCTCTGGAAACACCATATATTTT
CATRWGSSGNTIYF
>TRBJ1-4|TRBV18|medium-sized|.
TGTGCCAGCTCTCCGGGCCCTGAAAAACTGTTTTTT
CASSPGPEKLFF
>TRBJ2-7|TRBV12-2|few|.
TGTGCAAGTCGCCTTGGGGCCGCGATTTACTACGAGCAGTACTTC
CASRLGAAIYYEQYF
>TRBJ2-3|TRBV5-6|.|.
TGTGCCAGCAGCCTGGGTTTGGGCACAGATACGCAGTATTTT
CASSLGLGTDTQYF
>TRBJ1-5|TRBV27|.|.
TGTGCCAGCGGAAGAAAAGTGGATCAGCCCCAGCATTTT
CASGRKVDQPQHF
>TRBJ2-1|TRBV5-1|.|TRBD2
TGCGCCAGCAGCCTCCTTGGTAGCGGGTACAATGAGCAGTTCTTC
CASSLLGSGYNEQFF
>TRBJ2-7|TRBV6-6|.|TRBD1
TGTGCCAGCAGTGGGGGACAGATCCGCGAGCAGTACTTC
CASSGGQIREQYF
>TRBJ1-1|TRBV12-5|.|.
TGTGCTAGTGGTTTGGTACAAGGACGGTCCGTGGGTTTCTTT
CASGLVQGRSVGFF
>TRBJ1-5|TRBV29-1|.|.
TGCAGCGTTGGAACGGTAAATCAGCCCCAGCATTTT
CSVGTVNQPQHF
>TRBJ1-6|TRBV7-2|.|.
TGTGCCAGCAGCCCACGTTCGGGGAACAATTCACCCCTCCACTTT
CASSPRSGNNSPLHF
>TRBJ2-2|TRBV6-6|.|.
TGTGCCAGCAGTTTTGAGTTGAACACCGGGGAGCTGTTTTTT
CASSFELNTGELFF
>TRBJ1-2|TRBV9|.|.
TGTGCCAGCAGCGTAATGGATACGGGCGCAAACTATGGCTACACCTTC
CASSVMDTGANYGYTF
>TRBJ2-3|TRBV6-4|.|TRBD2
TGTGCCAGCAGTGACACCTCCGGGACTAGCGGCACAGATACGCAGTATTTT
CASSDTSGTSGTDTQYF
>TRBJ1-2|TRBV27|.|TRBD1
TGTGCCAGCAGTATGACAGGGGTGAATGGCTACACCTTC
CASSMTGVNGYTF
>TRBJ2-2|TRBV19|few|.
TGTGCCAGTCGCCGGACTGGAAGAGGCGACGGGGAGCTGTTTTTT
CASRRTGRGDGELFF
>TRBJ1-1|TRBV30|medium-sized|.
TGTGCCTGGAGTGGACAGGCGAACACTGAAGCTTTCTTT
CAWSGQANTEAFF
>TRBJ2-5|TRBV29-1|.|.
TGCAGCGTTGTCGTCGGACAAGAGACCCAGTACTTC
CSVVVGQETQYF
>TRBJ1-2|TRBV28|once|.
TGTGCCAGCAGTTTAGCCCGGGCAGCCTACGGCTATGGCTACACCTTC
CASSLARAAYGYGYTF
>TRBJ2-7|TRBV28|.|TRBD2
TGTGCCAGCAGATATAGCGGGAGTAAGCTCGAGCAGTACTTC
CASRYSGSKLEQYF
>TRBJ2-2|TRBV6-6|.|.
TGTGCCAGCAGTTACTCGTGGGGACCGAACACCGGGGAGCTGTTTTTT
CASSYSWGPNTGELFF
>TRBJ1-5|TRBV5-1|once|TRBD1
TGCGCCAGCAGCACGGGGACAGGGAATGGTAATCAGCCCCAGCATTTT
CASSTGTGNGNQPQHF
>TRBJ2-7|TRBV6-5|.|TRBD2
TGTGCCAGCAGTTCCCGGGAGGGTCTCGAGCAGTACTTC
CASSSREGLEQYF
>TRBJ1-2|TRBV18|.|.
TGTGCCAGCTCACCCAATTCGGGAGTTGGTGGCTACACCTTC
CASSPNSGVGGYTF
>TRBJ2-6|TRBV5-4|.|.
TGTGCCAGCAGCTTGGACAGCTCTGGGGCCAACGTCCTGACTTTC
CASSLDSSGANVLTF
>TRBJ2-7|TRBV28|few|.
TGTGCCAGCAGAGTTAATAAGGCCTACGAGCAGTACTTC
CASRVNKAYEQYF
>TRBJ1-5|TRBV30|.|.
TGTGCCTGGATTCTGAGACACTACAATCAGCCCCAGCATTTT
CAWILRHYNQPQHF